The T cell receptor beta chain under discussion was sequenced for a study of blood T cell repertoires in COVID-19. Study context: The United States, Italy and Spain provided the acute and convalescent COVID-19 samples. T cells, B-cell-depleted T cells, or PBMCs supplied cDNA or gDNA.

CDR1 is SGHDT and CDR2 is YYEEEE in the germline V gene. Trimming at V came to 4 bases and at J to 5 bases, leaving 11 bases not matched to a gene. This CDR3 region has 15 residues. In the authors' workflow: Amplification from reference gene primers served as the basis for estimated nucleated cell counts. Only in-frame clones appear in the TCRdb table, and some are missing; sequencing was by immunoSEQ multiplex PCR. V and J calls and clone size come straight from that table; D and trimming were deduced from the DNA. The repertoire holds some 150,000 clones, with about 80% as singletons. Sequencing was carried out using peripheral blood. V usage is TRBV5-6 and J usage is TRBJ2-7; 8 positions agree with TRBD1. The receptor comes from a man aged 55-75 years with acute or convalescent COVID-19. The CDR3 protein is CASSPVDRGGNEQYF. CDR3 nucleotides: TGTGCCAGCAGCCCCGTTGACAGGGGAGGTAACGAGCAGTACTTC. The complete variable domain, with remaining parts taken from reference TRBV5-6 and TRBJ2-7, reads DAGVTQSPTHLIKTRGQQVTLRCSPKSGHDTVSWYQQALGQGPQFIFQYYEEEERQRGNFPDRFSGHQFPNYSSELNVNALLLGDSALYLCASSPVDRGGNEQYFGPGTRLTVT.